Here is one T cell receptor beta chain with its context. Its binding antigen is unknown. Counted from cysteine to phenylalanine, this CDR3 has 15 amino acids. A DNA sequence was not provided. CDR1 and CDR2 are read off the germline V gene as SGHAT and FQNNGV. The source of the sample is a study of CXCR3-negative and CXCR3-positive naive CD8 T cells (dated 2019 in TCRdb). Context from the whole study: Roughly 140 million TRB reads were obtained in total, roughly 1.5 +/- 0.3 million reads per library. The TRBV-TRBJ cluster analysis covered naive subsets from about 5 donors and memory cells from 3 donors. Data from under 12 donors, pooled across two independent experiments, went into the diversity and physicochemical repertoire analyses. Study-level results and caveats: TRB CDR3s from CXCR3-positive naive cells showed higher hydrophobicity (lower Kidera factor 4), lower energy, and higher strength and volume indices than CXCR3-negative naive cells. Similar TRBV-TRBJ usage was shown by naive CXCR3-negative and CXCR3-positive cells from the same donor, whereas distinct patterns were shown by memory cells. Because surface CD5, which is linked to self-reactivity in mice, was comparable between the naive subsets, TCR interaction strength was also inferred from TRB CDR3 physicochemical properties. Freshly isolated PBMCs were used for most assays because CXCR3 expression partially decreased after cryopreservation. Comparably high repertoire diversity was found in both naive subsets, whereas much lower repertoire diversity was found in memory CD8+ T cells.

Sequencing was carried out with a NextSeq 550. The Human TCR Profiling Kit (MiLaboratory) was used to prepare UMI-labeled 5' RACE TRB cDNA libraries. The full amount of extracted RNA was used for cDNA synthesis, and the full amount of resulting cDNA was used for PCR amplification. Libraries were prepared in parallel with an identical number of PCR cycles. Processing in the source paper ran as follows. MIGEC and MiXCR extracted about 50,000 +/- 10,000 unique UMI-labeled TRB cDNA molecules per library, requiring at least two reads per UMI. On average, approximately 40,000 +/- 10,000 functional in-frame TRB CDR3 nucleotide clonotypes lacking stop codons were found per library. After downsampling to 5000 UMI-labeled TRB molecules per sample, diversity metrics, including normalized Shannon-Wiener and Chao1, were computed in VDJtools. For the central five CDR3 residues, VDJtools calculated physicochemical properties weighted by clonotype size, namely interaction energy, strength, volume and Kidera factor 4. Following reprocessing of the reads by TCRdb, the data hold one row per CDR3 protein sequence and no DNA is available. The V and J calls were not made by the authors but by TCRdb's processing. The table kept for this sample lists over 100,000 distinct CDR3 sequences. The ten largest clones add up to approximately 0.29% of the sample.

For every CD8+ T cell subset, around 300,000 cells were flow-sorted straight into RLT lysis buffer, and each subset was sorted in triplicate. Naive CD8+ T cells were defined stringently as CD45RO-CCR7+CD27+CD95- to exclude memory contaminants. Standard density gradient centrifugation was used to isolate peripheral blood mononuclear cells from buffy coats. Naive CXCR3-negative and CXCR3-positive CD8+ T cells were flow-sorted using a FACSAria III. An RNeasy Mini Kit was used to extract total RNA from the sorted cells. The V gene is TRBV11-2 and the J gene is TRBJ2-3. Sequenced: naive CXCR3- CD8+ T cells from blood. The cell subset or site tag for this specimen amounts to: CD45RO-CCR7+CD27+CD95- naive CD8+ T cells lacking CXCR3 (TNR3-). This clonotype originated in a human donor in good health. Some clones in this sample may be carry-over from other donors' samples. The CDR3 region reads CASSLREDGLGTQYF.